These T cell receptor beta chains were read from a single sample in a study of T cell repertoires in cytomegalovirus infection. No antigen has been assigned to these receptors. TCRdb processed the reads anew with MiXCR; each CDR3 protein has one entry. The sample contains about 34,000 distinct CDR3 sequences, 52% of which appear only once. The sequencing here drew on CD8+ T cells from cultured PBMCs, taken from culture after CMV antigen stimulation. The receptors were gathered from a human donor in good health (CMV status not recorded). Some clones in this sample may be carry-over from other donors' samples. CDR3s include the opening cysteine and the closing phenylalanine or tryptophan. The D gene is left open where the match is weak. Size values are once, few and many counts, or a class for expanded clones, and some rows have none.

few	TRBD1	TRBV12-3/TRBV12-4	TRBJ2-1	CASSLRQGADEQFF	TGTGCCAGCAGTTTACGACAGGGGGCGGATGAGCAGTTCTTC
once	NA	TRBV7-3	TRBJ1-1	CASSLSNGRNTEAFF	TGTGCCAGCAGCTTATCCAATGGGAGGAACACTGAAGCTTTCTTT
NA	NA	TRBV11-2	TRBJ1-6	CASSSQGDNSPLHF	TGTGCCAGCAGTTCACAGGGAGATAATTCACCCCTCCACTTT
NA	NA	TRBV7-8	TRBJ2-7	CASSLDPLHYEQYF	TGTGCCAGCAGCTTAGATCCTCTGCACTACGAGCAGTACTTC
few	NA	TRBV6-6	TRBJ2-1	CASRGGGSDEQFF	TGTGCCAGCAGGGGGGGTGGCAGCGATGAGCAGTTCTTC
NA	NA	TRBV9	TRBJ2-7	CASSVSRDSSSYEQYF	TGTGCCAGCAGCGTCTCCCGGGACTCCAGCTCCTACGAGCAGTACTTC
few	NA	TRBV6-1	TRBJ2-7	CASSVWGYEQYF	TGTGCCAGCAGTGTTTGGGGCTACGAGCAGTACTTC
NA	NA	TRBV7-9	TRBJ1-1	CASSLEGTLVAEAFF	TGTGCCAGCAGCTTAGAAGGGACATTAGTCGCTGAAGCTTTCTTT
few	NA	TRBV6-2/TRBV6-3	TRBJ1-5	CASSYIGGNQPQHF	TGTGCCAGCAGTTACATCGGGGGAAATCAGCCCCAGCATTTT
few	NA	TRBV11-2	TRBJ2-3	CASSSGGGTDTQYF	TGTGCCAGCAGCTCGGGTGGAGGCACAGATACGCAGTATTTT
NA	NA	TRBV7-8	TRBJ1-1	CASRPSGGVHTEAFF	TGTGCCAGCAGACCCAGTGGGGGTGTGCACACTGAAGCTTTCTTT
NA	NA	TRBV4-1	TRBJ1-1	CASSQSNSMNTEAFF	TGCGCCAGCAGCCAATCGAATTCCATGAACACTGAAGCTTTCTTT
many	TRBD1	TRBV6-1	TRBJ2-7	CASKDERQGFTYEQYF	TGTGCCAGCAAGGACGAGAGACAGGGATTTACCTACGAGCAGTACTTC
few	NA	TRBV10-3	TRBJ2-5	CAISEHHRNYQETQYF	TGTGCCATCAGTGAGCATCACCGAAATTACCAAGAGACCCAGTACTTC
few	NA	TRBV7-9	TRBJ2-3	CASSLVRYSRSGTDTQYF	TGTGCCAGCAGCTTAGTACGGTACAGCCGAAGCGGCACAGATACGCAGTATTTT
NA	NA	TRBV28	TRBJ2-1	CASSLRLYNEQFF	TGTGCCAGCAGTTTAAGGCTATACAATGAGCAGTTCTTC
NA	NA	TRBV12-3/TRBV12-4	TRBJ2-6	CASTPFGSGNSGANVLTF	TGTGCCAGCACCCCCTTCGGCAGTGGAAACTCTGGGGCCAACGTCCTGACTTTC
NA	NA	TRBV29-1	TRBJ2-1	CSVEDTFTGPGAYNEQFF	TGCAGCGTTGAAGATACCTTTACAGGGCCGGGCGCCTACAATGAGCAGTTCTTC
few	NA	TRBV2	TRBJ2-5	CASRRTEFQETQYF	TGTGCCAGCAGGAGGACAGAGTTCCAAGAGACCCAGTACTTC
NA	NA	TRBV7-3	TRBJ1-2	CASSAGTTAAGYTF	TGTGCCAGCAGCGCCGGGACAACGGCGGCTGGCTACACCTTC
NA	TRBD2	TRBV19	TRBJ2-5	CASSIASRGGLGETQYF	TGTGCCAGTAGTATCGCTTCGCGGGGGGGCCTGGGAGAGACCCAGTACTTC
NA	TRBD1	TRBV12-3/TRBV12-4	TRBJ1-1	CASSPRDSKNTEAFF	TGTGCCAGCAGCCCACGGGACAGTAAGAACACTGAAGCTTTCTTT
once	NA	TRBV2	TRBJ2-3	CASSEDPGESTDTQYF	TGTGCCAGCAGTGAAGACCCGGGAGAGAGCACAGATACGCAGTATTTT
NA	NA	TRBV25-1	TRBJ2-1	CASKANEQFF	TGTGCCAGCAAAGCCAATGAGCAGTTCTTC
NA	TRBD2	TRBV20-1	TRBJ2-7	CSARTSGESYAFEQYF	TGCAGTGCCCGGACTAGCGGGGAATCCTACGCTTTCGAGCAGTACTTC
few	NA	TRBV12-3/TRBV12-4	TRBJ1-4	CASSPRGRVEKLFF	TGTGCCAGCAGTCCCCGGGGCCGGGTTGAAAAACTGTTTTTT
NA	NA	TRBV20-1	TRBJ2-2	CSARGRANTGELFF	TGCAGTGCTAGAGGGAGGGCGAACACCGGGGAGCTGTTTTTT
NA	TRBD2	TRBV12-5	TRBJ2-1	CASGSSGSLENDNEQFF	TGTGCTAGTGGTTCAAGCGGGAGCCTTGAGAACGATAATGAGCAGTTCTTC
NA	TRBD2	TRBV7-6	TRBJ2-1	CASSLRPSGPTYNEQFF	TGTGCCAGCAGCTTAAGGCCTAGCGGGCCTACCTACAATGAGCAGTTCTTC
NA	TRBD2	TRBV7-9	TRBJ2-1	CAVVRGLAGGAADNEQFF	TGTGCCGTCGTAAGGGGACTAGCGGGAGGGGCCGCTGACAATGAGCAGTTCTTC
NA	TRBD1	TRBV25-1	TRBJ2-2	CASSEYWDRARGAGELFF	TGTGCCAGCAGTGAATATTGGGACAGGGCAAGGGGTGCCGGGGAGCTGTTTTTT
few	TRBD1	TRBV7-9	TRBJ2-1	CASSLGQGVGDEQFF	TGTGCCAGCAGCCTCGGACAGGGCGTTGGGGATGAGCAGTTCTTC
few	TRBD2	TRBV15	TRBJ2-5	CATGLAEGETQYF	TGTGCCACCGGGCTAGCGGAGGGAGAGACCCAGTACTTC
once	NA	TRBV10-3	TRBJ1-2	CAISKRSRSGYTF	TGTGCCATCAGTAAAAGAAGCAGGTCTGGCTACACCTTC
NA	NA	TRBV20-1	TRBJ2-7	CSARRGSRSYEQYF	TGCAGTGCTAGACGCGGTAGCCGCTCCTACGAGCAGTACTTC
NA	NA	TRBV6-1	TRBJ2-7	CASRRVDAYEQYF	TGTGCCAGCAGAAGGGTCGACGCCTACGAGCAGTACTTC
NA	TRBD2	TRBV4-2	TRBJ2-2	CASSQTPSGNTGELFF	TGTGCCAGCAGCCAAACCCCTAGCGGAAACACCGGGGAGCTGTTTTTT
NA	NA	TRBV7-6	TRBJ2-3	CASSYRGRDTDTQYF	TGTGCCAGCAGTTACCGGGGGCGGGACACAGATACGCAGTATTTT
NA	NA	TRBV6-1	TRBJ2-3	CASSDFGGPPPEDTQYF	TGTGCCAGCAGTGACTTTGGGGGACCCCCCCCAGAGGATACGCAGTATTTT
NA	TRBD2	TRBV7-8	TRBJ2-2	CASSPGGTSGTGELFF	TGTGCCAGCAGCCCAGGAGGGACTAGCGGGACCGGGGAGCTGTTTTTT
NA	NA	TRBV7-4	TRBJ1-2	CASSLDFYGYTF	TGTGCCAGCAGCTTAGACTTCTATGGCTACACCTTC
once	TRBD1	TRBV7-8	TRBJ2-7	CASSLLDRDYEQYF	TGTGCCAGCAGCTTATTGGACAGGGACTACGAGCAGTACTTC
few	NA	TRBV7-2	TRBJ1-2	CASSPPAGQTNYGYTF	TGTGCCAGCAGCCCACCGGCCGGACAGACTAACTATGGCTACACCTTC
NA	TRBD2	TRBV20-1	TRBJ2-3	CSAGLQTSGGDIDTQYF	TGCAGTGCTGGGCTTCAGACTAGCGGGGGGGATATAGATACGCAGTATTTT
many	TRBD2	TRBV7-6	TRBJ2-7	CASSSAGRVEQYF	TGTGCCAGCAGCTCAGCGGGGCGTGTAGAGCAGTACTTC
few	TRBD2	TRBV7-9	TRBJ2-1	CASGRSAGASEQFF	TGTGCCAGCGGGCGTTCAGCGGGAGCGAGTGAGCAGTTCTTC
NA	TRBD1	TRBV7-8	TRBJ2-2	CASSLWTGANTGELFF	TGTGCCAGCAGCCTTTGGACAGGAGCCAACACCGGGGAGCTGTTTTTT
once	TRBD1	TRBV5-6	TRBJ1-1	CASSWGTGAGGTEAFF	TGTGCCAGCAGCTGGGGGACAGGCGCTGGGGGGACTGAAGCTTTCTTT
NA	TRBD1	TRBV7-9	TRBJ1-1	CASSSQGTHYTEAFF	TGTGCCAGCAGCTCACAGGGGACCCATTACACTGAAGCTTTCTTT
few	TRBD2	TRBV11-2	TRBJ2-3	CASSLYSGGASDTQYF	TGTGCCAGCAGCTTATATTCCGGGGGGGCTTCTGATACGCAGTATTTT
NA	NA	TRBV6-6	TRBJ2-1	CASSSAGAGYNEQFF	TGTGCCAGCAGTTCGGCAGGCGCTGGCTACAATGAGCAGTTCTTC